The 3 T cell receptor beta chains reported below all come from one sample, sequenced in a study of OX40 agonist ivuxolimab in advanced cancers. Library preparation employed the immunoSEQ multiplex PCR assay. TCRdb mirrors the immuneACCESS table, restricted to in-frame sequences. Some clones are absent from its copies; in checked studies, under half trace to an unresolved V gene, and the reason for the others is unknown. This sample has tens of thousands of clones in its table, and around 80% of those were observed once. Over 2% of the sample rests with the top ten. Sample: CD4+ or CD8+ T cells sorted from blood, taken in a trial of the OX40 agonist ivuxolimab. The receptor source for this set is an adult with an advanced solid tumor such as melanoma, head and neck, liver or kidney cancer.

The chain has TRBV5-1 and TRBJ1-3; unclear D gene. Germline values: CDR1 SGHRS, CDR2 YFSETQ. Trimming cost V 0 bases and J 0 bases, with 10 bases left between them. The CDR3 totals 16 residues. The CDR3 is CASSLDTVYSGNTIYF. CDR3 nucleotides: TGCGCCAGCAGCTTGGACACTGTTTACTCTGGAAACACCATATATTTT.

The chain has TRBV5-1 and TRBJ2-7; D unresolved. This CDR3 comprises 15 residues. Trimming removed 4 bases from V and 0 bases from J, with 14 bases in between. Germline V gene data show CDR1 as SGHRS and CDR2 as YFSETQ. DNA for the CDR3: TGCGCCAGCAGCCATCCCCCGTCGGGCTCCTACGAGCAGTACTTC. It yields the protein CASSHPPSGSYEQYF.

The V and J genes are TRBV28 and TRBJ1-1, with 8 bases matching TRBD1. Trimming cost V 8 bases and J 1 base; bases outside gene matches: 3. Germline CDR1 and CDR2: MDHEN and SYDVKM. The CDR3 covers 13 residues. CDR3 sequence: CASLGQGNTEAFF. CDR3 in DNA: TGTGCCAGCCTCGGACAGGGGAACACTGAAGCTTTCTTT.